The clone carrying this T cell receptor (beta chain) showed up many times. Using its own MiXCR run on the 5' RACE reads, TCRdb lists one record per CDR3 protein. Counted here are about 4,800 distinct CDR3 sequences, more than 20% occurring once; the ten biggest clones make up 44%. The data are from a study of neurological immune-mediated disorders. The sequenced sample consisted of CD8+ T cells from blood. The receptor was derived from a woman aged 55-75 years with HTLV-1-associated myelopathy (HAM/TSP).

CDR3 region: CASSLGNEQFF. CDR3 DNA sequence: TGTGCCAGCAGCTTAGGAAATGAGCAGTTCTTC. J is TRBJ2-1 and V is TRBV7-2; no firm D call. V lost 1 base to trimming and J lost 7 bases, with 2 bases between them. The CDR3 has 11 amino acids. Germline V gene sequence: CDR1 SGHTA, CDR2 FQGNSA.